Listed below are T cell receptor beta chains from one sample, sequenced in a study of T-cell memory formation after mild COVID-19. TCRdb fed the 5' RACE reads into MiXCR, producing one record per CDR3 protein. The sample holds almost 250,000 distinct CDR3 sequences; 15% are singletons and the top ten take under 2.5%. Material: PBMCs or a T cell subset sorted from them (not recorded which). The receptor source for this set is an adult woman who had mild COVID-19 (a few samples of this study predate the infection). Cell type and time point are not known. CDR3s include the opening cysteine and the closing phenylalanine or tryptophan. Fields, in order: V gene, J gene, CDR3 protein.

v_gene: TRBV6-5; j_gene: TRBJ1-4; CDR3aa: CASSYSRDSVNEKLFF
v_gene: TRBV2; j_gene: TRBJ2-5; CDR3aa: CASSEGLVQETQYF
v_gene: TRBV7-8; j_gene: TRBJ1-2; CDR3aa: CASSPSVGADYGYTF
v_gene: TRBV20-1; j_gene: TRBJ2-5; CDR3aa: CSARDGGGETQYF
v_gene: TRBV6-6; j_gene: TRBJ1-5; CDR3aa: CASSNPGTGVGSQPQHF
v_gene: TRBV29-1; j_gene: TRBJ2-1; CDR3aa: CSGDRGNEQFF
v_gene: TRBV5-1; j_gene: TRBJ2-1; CDR3aa: CASSFPPPGTGGASYNEQFF
v_gene: TRBV7-2; j_gene: TRBJ2-5; CDR3aa: CASSFRTGDQETQYF
v_gene: TRBV3-1; j_gene: TRBJ2-5; CDR3aa: CASSQVSSGETQYF
v_gene: TRBV7-2; j_gene: TRBJ2-2; CDR3aa: CASSSMSIGELFF
v_gene: TRBV4-3; j_gene: TRBJ2-2; CDR3aa: CASSQDPTGPGTGELFF
v_gene: TRBV12-3/TRBV12-4; j_gene: TRBJ1-5; CDR3aa: CASSPPGQGGNQPQHF
v_gene: TRBV6-1; j_gene: TRBJ2-7; CDR3aa: CASSDRKGSYEQYF
v_gene: TRBV27; j_gene: TRBJ2-5; CDR3aa: CASSSNSGTETQYF
v_gene: TRBV6-2/TRBV6-3; j_gene: TRBJ1-1; CDR3aa: CASSRGFTEAFF
v_gene: TRBV30; j_gene: TRBJ2-7; CDR3aa: CAWGLAGGGTYEQYF
v_gene: TRBV19; j_gene: TRBJ2-2; CDR3aa: CASKNTGELFF
v_gene: TRBV20-1; j_gene: TRBJ1-3; CDR3aa: CSATRDRGKAGNTIYF
v_gene: TRBV5-1; j_gene: TRBJ2-5; CDR3aa: CASSPTSIQETQYF
v_gene: TRBV7-8; j_gene: TRBJ1-2; CDR3aa: CASSPIRLPGGYTF
v_gene: TRBV5-1; j_gene: TRBJ2-5; CDR3aa: CASSLGGDSPETQYF
v_gene: TRBV5-6; j_gene: TRBJ1-5; CDR3aa: CASSRRDGNQPQHF
v_gene: TRBV29-1; j_gene: TRBJ2-3; CDR3aa: CSGIAGGRDTQYF
v_gene: TRBV6-2/TRBV6-3; j_gene: TRBJ2-7; CDR3aa: CASSTTSGVSYEQYF
v_gene: TRBV6-1; j_gene: TRBJ1-1; CDR3aa: CASSESVNTEAFF
v_gene: TRBV5-6; j_gene: TRBJ2-5; CDR3aa: CASSFASGVETQYF
v_gene: TRBV7-2; j_gene: TRBJ1-1; CDR3aa: CASSLSSGSTEAFF
v_gene: TRBV7-9; j_gene: TRBJ2-5; CDR3aa: CASSPPGTQYF
v_gene: TRBV7-3; j_gene: TRBJ1-2; CDR3aa: CASSPRRGSSGYTF
v_gene: TRBV15; j_gene: TRBJ2-5; CDR3aa: CATSRDPLQETQYF
v_gene: TRBV3-1; j_gene: TRBJ2-2; CDR3aa: CASSQVRRTGELFF
v_gene: TRBV27; j_gene: TRBJ2-2; CDR3aa: CASSFDRLQNTGELFF